This T cell receptor beta chain was sequenced during a study of cytomegalovirus exposure and HLA in healthy donors. For the study at large: From HLA-typed donors, an early data release held tens of millions of unique TCRs. Overall study results and limits: Donor immune exposure was known only as CMV serostatus. There were several of the most significant clusters that appeared linked to common viral pathogens in a later analysis. Around 160 TCR beta chains were listed as cytomegalovirus-associated.

About this clone: No antigen is known for it.

The primer mix had 60 Vbeta and 13 Jbeta primers. Assay used: immunoSEQ multiplex PCR; TCRdb lists only in-frame clones, some missing. The sample has more than 130,000 clones, 78% seen once; the top ten hold 2.8%. The sample comprised PBMCs. The TCR sequence derives from a male donor in good health and CMV-seronegative.

CDR3 amino acids: CASSESTTDTQYF. For the CDR3, the DNA is TGTGCCAGCAGTGAGTCTACCACAGATACGCAGTATTTT. This chain joins TRBV6-4 and TRBJ2-3; D remains ambiguous. In germline, CDR1 is MRHNA, CDR2 SNTAGT. This CDR3 region has 13 residues. Trimming shortened V by 3 bases and J by 2 bases, and 6 bases separated the two germline ends.